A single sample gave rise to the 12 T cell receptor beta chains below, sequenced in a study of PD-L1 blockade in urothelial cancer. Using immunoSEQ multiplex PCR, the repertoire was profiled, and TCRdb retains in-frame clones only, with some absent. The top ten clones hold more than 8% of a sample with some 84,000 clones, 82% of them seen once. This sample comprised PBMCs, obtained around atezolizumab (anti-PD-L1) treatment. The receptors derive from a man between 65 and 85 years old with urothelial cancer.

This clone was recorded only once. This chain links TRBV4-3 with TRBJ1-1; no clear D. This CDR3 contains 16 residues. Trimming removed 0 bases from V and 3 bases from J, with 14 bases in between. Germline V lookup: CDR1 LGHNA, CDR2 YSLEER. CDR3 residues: CASSQDTKKEDTEAFF. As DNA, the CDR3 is TGCGCCAGCAGCCAAGATACTAAGAAAGAGGACACTGAAGCTTTCTTT.

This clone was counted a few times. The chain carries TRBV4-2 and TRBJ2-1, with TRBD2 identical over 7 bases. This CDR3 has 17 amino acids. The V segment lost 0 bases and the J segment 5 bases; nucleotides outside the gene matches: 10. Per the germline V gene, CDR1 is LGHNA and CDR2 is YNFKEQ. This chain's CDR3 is CASSQDVAGTGNNEQFF. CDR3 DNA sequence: TGTGCCAGCAGCCAAGATGTAGCGGGTACGGGTAACAATGAGCAGTTCTTC.

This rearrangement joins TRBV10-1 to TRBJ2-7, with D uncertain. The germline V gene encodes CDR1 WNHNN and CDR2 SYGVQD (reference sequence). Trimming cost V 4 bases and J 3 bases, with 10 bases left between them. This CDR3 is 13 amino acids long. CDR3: CASSAGRGYEQYF. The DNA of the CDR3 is TGCGCCAGCAGTGCCGGAAGAGGCTACGAGCAGTACTTC.

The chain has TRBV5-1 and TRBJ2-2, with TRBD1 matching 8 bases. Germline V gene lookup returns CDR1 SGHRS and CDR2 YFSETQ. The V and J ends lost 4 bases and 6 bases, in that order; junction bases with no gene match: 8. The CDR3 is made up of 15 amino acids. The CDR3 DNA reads TGCGCCAGCAGCACTGGACAGGGAAGGGCCGGGGAGCTGTTTTTT. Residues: CASSTGQGRAGELFF.

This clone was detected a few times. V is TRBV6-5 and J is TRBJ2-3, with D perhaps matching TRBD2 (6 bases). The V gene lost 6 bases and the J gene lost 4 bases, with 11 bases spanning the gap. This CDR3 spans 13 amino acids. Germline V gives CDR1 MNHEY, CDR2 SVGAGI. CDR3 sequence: CASRRLDSDTQYF. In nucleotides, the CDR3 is TGTGCCAGCAGAAGACTAGATTCAGATACGCAGTATTTT.

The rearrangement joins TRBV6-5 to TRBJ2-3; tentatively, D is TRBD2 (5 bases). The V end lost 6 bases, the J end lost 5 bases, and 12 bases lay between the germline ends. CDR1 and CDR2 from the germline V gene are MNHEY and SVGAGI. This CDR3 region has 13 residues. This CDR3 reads CASRVALGDTQYF. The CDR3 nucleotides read TGTGCCAGCAGGGTTGCACTAGGAGATACGCAGTATTTT.

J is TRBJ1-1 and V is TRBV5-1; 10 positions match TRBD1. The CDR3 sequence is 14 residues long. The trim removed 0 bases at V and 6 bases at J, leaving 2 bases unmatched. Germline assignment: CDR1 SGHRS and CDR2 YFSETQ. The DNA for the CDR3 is TGCGCCAGCAGCTTGGGACAGGGGGCCTCTGAAGCTTTCTTT. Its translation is CASSLGQGASEAFF. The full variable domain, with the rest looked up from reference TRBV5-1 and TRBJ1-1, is KAGVTQTPRYLIKTRGQQVTLSCSPISGHRSVSWYQQTPGQGLQFLFEYFSETQRNKGNFPGRFSGRQFSNSRSEMNVSTLELGDSALYLCASSLGQGASEAFFGQGTRLTVV.

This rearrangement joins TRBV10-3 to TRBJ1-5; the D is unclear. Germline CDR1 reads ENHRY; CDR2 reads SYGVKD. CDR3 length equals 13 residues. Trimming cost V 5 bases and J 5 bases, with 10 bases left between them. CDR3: CAISRHSDQPQHF. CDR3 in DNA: TGTGCCATCAGTAGACATTCGGATCAGCCCCAGCATTTT.

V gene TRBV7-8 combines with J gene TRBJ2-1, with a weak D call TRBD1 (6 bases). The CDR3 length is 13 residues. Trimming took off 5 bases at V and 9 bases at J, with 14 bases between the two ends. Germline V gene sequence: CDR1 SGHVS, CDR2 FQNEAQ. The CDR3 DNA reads TGTGCCAGCAGCGGAACGGGACAAAGTGAGCAGTTCTTC. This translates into CASSGTGQSEQFF.

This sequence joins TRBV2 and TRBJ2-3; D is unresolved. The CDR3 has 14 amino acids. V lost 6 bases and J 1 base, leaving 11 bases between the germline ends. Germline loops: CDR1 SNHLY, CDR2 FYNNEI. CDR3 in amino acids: CASSIRQGTDTQYF. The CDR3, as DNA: TGTGCCAGCAGCATTCGCCAGGGCACAGATACGCAGTATTTT.

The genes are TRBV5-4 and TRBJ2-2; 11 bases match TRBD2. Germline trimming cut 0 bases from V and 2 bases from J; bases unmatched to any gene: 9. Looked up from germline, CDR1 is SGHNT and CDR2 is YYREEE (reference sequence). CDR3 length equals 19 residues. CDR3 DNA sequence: TGTGCCAGCAGCTTGGAGGGGGTGCGACTAGCGGGAAACACCGGGGAGCTGTTTTTT. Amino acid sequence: CASSLEGVRLAGNTGELFF.

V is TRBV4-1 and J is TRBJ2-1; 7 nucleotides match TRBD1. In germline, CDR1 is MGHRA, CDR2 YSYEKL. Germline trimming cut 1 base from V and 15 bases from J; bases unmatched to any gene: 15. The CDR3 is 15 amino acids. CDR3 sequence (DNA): TGCGCCAGCAGCCAAGTTGTACCAGGGACAGAAGTAGGGTTCTTC. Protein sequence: CASSQVVPGTEVGFF.